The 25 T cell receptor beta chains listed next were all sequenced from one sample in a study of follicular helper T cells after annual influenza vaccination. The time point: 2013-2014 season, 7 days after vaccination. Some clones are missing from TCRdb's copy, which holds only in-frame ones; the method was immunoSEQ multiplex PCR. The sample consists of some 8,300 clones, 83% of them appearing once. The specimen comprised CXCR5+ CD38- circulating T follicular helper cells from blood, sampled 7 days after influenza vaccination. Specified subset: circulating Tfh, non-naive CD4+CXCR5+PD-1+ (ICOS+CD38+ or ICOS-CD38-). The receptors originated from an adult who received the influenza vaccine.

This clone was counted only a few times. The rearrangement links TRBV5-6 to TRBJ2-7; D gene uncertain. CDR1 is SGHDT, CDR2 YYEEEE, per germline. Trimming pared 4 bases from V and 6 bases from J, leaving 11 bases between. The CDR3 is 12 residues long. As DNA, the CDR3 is TGTGCCAGCAGCGCGAGCCGGTCCGAGCAGTACTTC. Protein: CASSASRSEQYF.

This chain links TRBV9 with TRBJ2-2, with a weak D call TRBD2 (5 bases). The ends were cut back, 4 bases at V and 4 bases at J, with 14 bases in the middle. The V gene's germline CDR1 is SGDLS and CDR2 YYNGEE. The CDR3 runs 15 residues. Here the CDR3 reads CASSPSPEVTGELFF. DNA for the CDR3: TGTGCCAGCAGCCCTTCTCCGGAGGTCACCGGGGAGCTGTTTTTT.

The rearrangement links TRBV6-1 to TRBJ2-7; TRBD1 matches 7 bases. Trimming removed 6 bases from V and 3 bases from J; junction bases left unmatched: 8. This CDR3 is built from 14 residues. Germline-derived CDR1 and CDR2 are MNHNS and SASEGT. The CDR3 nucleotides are TGTGCCAGCAGCCAGGACAGGAATTTCTACGAGCAGTACTTC. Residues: CASSQDRNFYEQYF.

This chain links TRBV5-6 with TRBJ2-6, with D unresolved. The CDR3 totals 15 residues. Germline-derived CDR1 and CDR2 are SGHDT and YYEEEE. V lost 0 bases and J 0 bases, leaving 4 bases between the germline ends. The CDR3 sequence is CASSLDISGANVLTF. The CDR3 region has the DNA TGTGCCAGCAGCTTGGACATCTCTGGGGCCAACGTCCTGACTTTC.

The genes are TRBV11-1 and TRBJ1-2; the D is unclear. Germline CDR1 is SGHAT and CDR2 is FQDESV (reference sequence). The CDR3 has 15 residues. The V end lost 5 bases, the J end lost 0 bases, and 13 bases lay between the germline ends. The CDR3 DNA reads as TGTGCCAGCAGCCTAACAGAGACTTCTAACTATGGCTACACCTTC. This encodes CASSLTETSNYGYTF.

CDR3 region: CASSQGGLVNTGELFF. The CDR3 coding sequence is TGCGCCAGCAGCCAGGGGGGACTCGTGAACACCGGGGAGCTGTTTTTT. V is TRBV5-1 and J is TRBJ2-2; D is possibly TRBD1 (7 bases). The CDR3 covers 16 residues. CDR1 is SGHRS and CDR2 is YFSETQ in the germline V gene. The V and J ends lost 4 bases and 1 base respectively, with 14 bases between them.

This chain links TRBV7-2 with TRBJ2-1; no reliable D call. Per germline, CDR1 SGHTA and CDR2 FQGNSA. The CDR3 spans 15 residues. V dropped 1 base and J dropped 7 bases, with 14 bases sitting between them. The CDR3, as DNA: TGTGCCAGCAGCTTAGGTTCCTCTAGACTGAATGAGCAGTTCTTC. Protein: CASSLGSSRLNEQFF.

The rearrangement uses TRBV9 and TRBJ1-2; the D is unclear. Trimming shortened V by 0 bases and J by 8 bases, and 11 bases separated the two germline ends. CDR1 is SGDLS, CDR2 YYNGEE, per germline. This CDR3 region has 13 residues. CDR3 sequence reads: CASSVDAGRGYTF. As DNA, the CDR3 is TGTGCCAGCAGCGTAGATGCAGGCAGAGGCTACACCTTC.

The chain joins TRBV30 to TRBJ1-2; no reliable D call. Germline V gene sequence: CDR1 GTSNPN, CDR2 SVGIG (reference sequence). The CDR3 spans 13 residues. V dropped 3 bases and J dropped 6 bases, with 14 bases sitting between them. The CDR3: CAWREPNTNGYTF. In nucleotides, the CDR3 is TGTGCCTGGAGAGAACCAAACACCAATGGCTACACCTTC.

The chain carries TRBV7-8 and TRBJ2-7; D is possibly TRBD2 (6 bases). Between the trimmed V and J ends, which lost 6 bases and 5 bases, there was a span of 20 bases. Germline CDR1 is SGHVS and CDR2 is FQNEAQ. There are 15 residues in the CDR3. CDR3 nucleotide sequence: TGTGCCAGCAGTTGGGGACCCTCGGGCGGGAACGAGCAGTACTTC. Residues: CASSWGPSGGNEQYF.

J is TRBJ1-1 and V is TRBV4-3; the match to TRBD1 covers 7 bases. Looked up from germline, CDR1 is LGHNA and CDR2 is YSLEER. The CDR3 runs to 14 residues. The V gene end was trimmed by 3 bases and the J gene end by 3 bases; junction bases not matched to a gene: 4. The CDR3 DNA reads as TGCGCCAGCAGCCAGACAGGGTTGGACACTGAAGCTTTCTTT. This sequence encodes CASSQTGLDTEAFF.

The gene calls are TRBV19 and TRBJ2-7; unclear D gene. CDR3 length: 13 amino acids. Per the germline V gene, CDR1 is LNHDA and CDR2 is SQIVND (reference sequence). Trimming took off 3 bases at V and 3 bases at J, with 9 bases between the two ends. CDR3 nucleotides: TGTGCCAGTAGTATCGATATAGGCTACGAGCAGTACTTC. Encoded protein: CASSIDIGYEQYF.

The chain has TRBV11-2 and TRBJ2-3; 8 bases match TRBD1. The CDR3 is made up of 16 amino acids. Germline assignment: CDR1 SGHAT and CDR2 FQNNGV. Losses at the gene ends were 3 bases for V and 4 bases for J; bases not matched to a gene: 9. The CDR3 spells CASSFRPDRAPDTQYF. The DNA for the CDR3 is TGTGCCAGCAGCTTTCGCCCGGACAGGGCCCCAGATACGCAGTATTTT.

CDR3: CASSYQNTIYF. The DNA of the CDR3 is TGTGCCAGCAGTTACCAAAACACCATATATTTT. The chain employs TRBV6-5 and TRBJ1-3; D remains unclear. Germline V lookup: CDR1 MNHEY, CDR2 SVGAGI. The CDR3 totals 11 residues. V was clipped by 2 bases and J by 6 bases, with 2 bases between them.

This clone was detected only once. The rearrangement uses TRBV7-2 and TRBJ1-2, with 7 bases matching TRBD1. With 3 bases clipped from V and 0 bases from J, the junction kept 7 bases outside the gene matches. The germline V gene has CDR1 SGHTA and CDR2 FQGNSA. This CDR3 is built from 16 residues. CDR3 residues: CASSLQQGRTNYGYTF. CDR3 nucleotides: TGTGCCAGCAGCTTGCAACAGGGGAGAACTAACTATGGCTACACCTTC.

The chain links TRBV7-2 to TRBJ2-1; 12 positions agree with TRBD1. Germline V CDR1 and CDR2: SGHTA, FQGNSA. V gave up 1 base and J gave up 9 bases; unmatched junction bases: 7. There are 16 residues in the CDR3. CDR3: CASSLVQGQGAREQFF. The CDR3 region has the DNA TGTGCCAGCAGCTTAGTACAGGGACAGGGGGCACGTGAGCAGTTCTTC.

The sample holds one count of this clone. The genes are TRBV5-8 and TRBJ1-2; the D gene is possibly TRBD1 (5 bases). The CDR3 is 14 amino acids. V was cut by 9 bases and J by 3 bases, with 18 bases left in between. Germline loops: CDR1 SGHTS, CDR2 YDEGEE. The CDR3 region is CATQPRDRYYGYTF. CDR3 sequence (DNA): TGTGCCACTCAACCCCGGGACCGATACTATGGCTACACCTTC.

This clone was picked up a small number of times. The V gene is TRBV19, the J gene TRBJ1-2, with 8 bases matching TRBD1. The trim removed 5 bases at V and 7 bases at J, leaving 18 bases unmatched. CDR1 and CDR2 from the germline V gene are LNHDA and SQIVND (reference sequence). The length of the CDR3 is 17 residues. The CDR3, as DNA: TGTGCCAGTAGTGTTTTGATGGTCGATCAGGGGGCCGGTGGCTACACCTTC. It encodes CASSVLMVDQGAGGYTF.

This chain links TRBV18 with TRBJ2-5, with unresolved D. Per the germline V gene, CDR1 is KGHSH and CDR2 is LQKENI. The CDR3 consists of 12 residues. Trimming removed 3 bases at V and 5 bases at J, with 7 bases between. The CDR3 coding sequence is TGTGCCAGCTCACCTGGGCTTGAGACCCAGTACTTC. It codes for CASSPGLETQYF.

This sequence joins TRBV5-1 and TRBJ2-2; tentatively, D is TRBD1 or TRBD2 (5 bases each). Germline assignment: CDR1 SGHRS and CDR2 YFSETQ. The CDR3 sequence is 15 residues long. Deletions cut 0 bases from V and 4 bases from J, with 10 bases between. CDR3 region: CASSLGSGGTGELFF. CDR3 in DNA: TGCGCCAGCAGCTTGGGGTCTGGGGGCACCGGGGAGCTGTTTTTT.

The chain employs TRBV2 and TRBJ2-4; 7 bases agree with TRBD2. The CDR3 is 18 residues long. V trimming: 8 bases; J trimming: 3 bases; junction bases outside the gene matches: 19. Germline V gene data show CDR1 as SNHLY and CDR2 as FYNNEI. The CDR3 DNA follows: TGTGCCAGCTCCCGCATTATTGGGGGGGGAAGGGTCAAAAACATTCAGTACTTC. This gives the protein CASSRIIGGGRVKNIQYF. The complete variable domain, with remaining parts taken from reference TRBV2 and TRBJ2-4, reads EPEVTQTPSHQVTQMGQEVILRCVPISNHLYFYWYRQILGQKVEFLVSFYNNEISEKSEIFDDQFSVERPDGSNFTLKIRSTKLEDSAMYFCASSRIIGGGRVKNIQYFGAGTRLSVL.

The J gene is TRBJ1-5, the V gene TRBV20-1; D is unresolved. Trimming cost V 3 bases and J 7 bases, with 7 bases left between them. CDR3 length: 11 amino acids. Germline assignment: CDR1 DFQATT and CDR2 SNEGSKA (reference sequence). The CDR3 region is CSASDEQPQHF. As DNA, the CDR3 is TGCAGTGCTAGTGACGAACAGCCCCAGCATTTT.

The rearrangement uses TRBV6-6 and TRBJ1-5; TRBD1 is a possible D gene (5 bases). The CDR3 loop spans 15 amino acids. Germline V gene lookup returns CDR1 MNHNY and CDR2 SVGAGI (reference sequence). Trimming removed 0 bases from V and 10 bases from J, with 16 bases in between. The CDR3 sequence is CASSYSNDGGVPQHF. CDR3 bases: TGTGCCAGCAGTTACTCTAACGACGGGGGGGTTCCCCAGCATTTT.

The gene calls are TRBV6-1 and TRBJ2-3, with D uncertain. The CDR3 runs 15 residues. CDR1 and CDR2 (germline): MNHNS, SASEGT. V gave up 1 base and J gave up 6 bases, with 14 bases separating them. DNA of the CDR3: TGTGCCAGCAGTGAAGTTATATTGTCTCCCGATACGCAGTATTTT. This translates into CASSEVILSPDTQYF.

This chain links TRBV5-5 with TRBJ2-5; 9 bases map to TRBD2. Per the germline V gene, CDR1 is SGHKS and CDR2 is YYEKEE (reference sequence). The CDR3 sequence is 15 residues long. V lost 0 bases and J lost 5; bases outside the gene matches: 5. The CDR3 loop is CASSLEGLAEETQYF. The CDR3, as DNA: TGTGCCAGCAGCTTGGAGGGACTAGCAGAGGAGACCCAGTACTTC.